This TCR beta chain is drawn from a study of blood T cell repertoires in COVID-19. Study as a whole: Donors in the United States, Italy and Spain gave samples during acute or convalescent COVID-19. Nucleic acid was either cDNA or gDNA, and it came from T cells, B-cell-depleted T cells, or PBMCs.

Germline CDR1 reads MNHEY; CDR2 reads SMNVEV (reference sequence). This CDR3 comprises 13 residues. Trimming stripped 11 bases from V and 5 bases from J, with 13 bases between. Per the study methods: Researchers report that nucleated cell counts were estimated from reference gene primer amplification. Measured with immunoSEQ multiplex PCR; TCRdb has only the in-frame clones, and not every one. That table gives V, J and clone size, and the DNA gave D and trimming. Among about 27,000 clones listed, 80% to 95% were seen once. This clonotype originated in a human donor in a cohort sampled during active COVID-19. What was sequenced was peripheral blood. This rearrangement joins TRBV27 to TRBJ1-6; maybe TRBD1 (6 bases). Here the CDR3 reads CAGSTGNNSPLHF. The CDR3 DNA follows: TGTGCCGGCTCGACAGGAAATAATTCACCCCTCCACTTT.